Described below is a single T cell receptor (beta chain) sequence and its context. Its cognate antigen is unknown. The roughly 120-subject validation cohort, separate from the roughly 700-subject first cohort, included the donors. These data originate in a study of cytomegalovirus exposure and HLA in healthy donors. Overall study context: Later, an analysis reported that the 130 or so validation repertoires had used the same platform as the 550 to 750 first-cohort repertoires. Study-wide results and limits: Diagnosis of cytomegalovirus status made by the classifier reportedly showed high specificity and sensitivity. Testing in vitro showed a few CMV-associated chains specific for CMV antigens.

Germline V lookup: CDR1 MNHNS, CDR2 SASEGT. Trimming removed 7 bases from V and 4 bases from J, with 10 bases in between. The CDR3 is 12 residues long. Clones were read by immunoSEQ multiplex PCR, and TCRdb kept only the in-frame ones, dropping some. The table lists about 120,000 clones, nearly 90% of them singletons. Material: PBMCs. This sequence originates from a woman aged 18-29 years in good health and CMV-seronegative. V is TRBV6-1 and J is TRBJ1-2; no clear D gene. The CDR3 nucleotides are TGTGCCAGCATAGCGGACCTCTATGGCTACACCTTC. Protein product: CASIADLYGYTF.